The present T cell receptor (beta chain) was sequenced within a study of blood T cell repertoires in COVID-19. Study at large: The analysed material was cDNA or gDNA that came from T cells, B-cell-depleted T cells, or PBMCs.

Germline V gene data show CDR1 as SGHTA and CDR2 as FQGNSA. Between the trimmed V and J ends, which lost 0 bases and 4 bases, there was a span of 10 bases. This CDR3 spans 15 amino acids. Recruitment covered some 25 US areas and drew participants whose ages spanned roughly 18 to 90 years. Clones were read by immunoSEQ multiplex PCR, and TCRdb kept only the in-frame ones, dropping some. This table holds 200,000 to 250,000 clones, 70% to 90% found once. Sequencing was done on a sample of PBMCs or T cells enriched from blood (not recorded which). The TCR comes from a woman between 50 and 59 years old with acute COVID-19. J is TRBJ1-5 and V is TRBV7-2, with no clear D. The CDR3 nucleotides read TGTGCCAGCAGCTTAGCGCCCACTTTAAATCAGCCCCAGCATTTT. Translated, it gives CASSLAPTLNQPQHF.